This T cell receptor (beta chain) was recovered during a study of T-cell reconstitution after alpha-beta-depleted transplantation in children. This clonotype was seen at least ten times. What it binds is unknown. Trimming left V 1 base short and J 4 bases short, with 14 bases between. The CDR3 contains 17 residues. Germline V gene lookup returns CDR1 SEHNR and CDR2 FQNEAQ (reference sequence). Overall study results and limits: Surviving recipient T cells and intrathymic progenitors accounted for some patients' high TCRbeta diversity at day 60.

The authors prepared the TCRbeta library with unique molecular identifiers. TCRdb independently ran MiXCR on the PCR reads; one entry per CDR3 protein. The table shows 200,000 to 250,000 distinct CDR3 sequences, with 11% occurring only once. The receptor was isolated from a child less than two years old with acute myeloid leukemia, due to receive a stem cell transplant. V is TRBV7-9 and J is TRBJ2-6; a possible D gene is TRBD1 (6 bases). The material sequenced was PBMCs, taken before TCRalphabeta/CD19-depleted stem cell transplant. DNA of the CDR3: TGTGCCAGCAGCTTAGTGGGGCTTGGGACAGGGGCCAACGTCCTGACTTTC. As protein: CASSLVGLGTGANVLTF.